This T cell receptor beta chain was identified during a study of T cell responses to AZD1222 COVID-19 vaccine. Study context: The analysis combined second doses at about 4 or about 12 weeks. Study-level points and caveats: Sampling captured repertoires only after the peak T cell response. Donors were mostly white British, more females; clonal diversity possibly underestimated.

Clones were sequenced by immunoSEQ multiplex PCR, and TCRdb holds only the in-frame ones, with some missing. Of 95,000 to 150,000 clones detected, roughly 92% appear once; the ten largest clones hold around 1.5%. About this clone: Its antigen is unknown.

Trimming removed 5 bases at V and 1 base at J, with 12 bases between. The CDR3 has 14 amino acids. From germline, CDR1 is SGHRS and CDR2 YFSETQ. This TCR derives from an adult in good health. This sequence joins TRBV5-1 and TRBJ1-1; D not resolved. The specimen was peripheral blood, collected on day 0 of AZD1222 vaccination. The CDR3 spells CASSKNSANTEAFF. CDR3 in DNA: TGCGCCAGCAGTAAAAACAGTGCGAACACTGAAGCTTTCTTT. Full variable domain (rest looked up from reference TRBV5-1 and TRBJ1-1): KAGVTQTPRYLIKTRGQQVTLSCSPISGHRSVSWYQQTPGQGLQFLFEYFSETQRNKGNFPGRFSGRQFSNSRSEMNVSTLELGDSALYLCASSKNSANTEAFFGQGTRLTVV.